This paragraph covers one T cell receptor beta chain sequence. Libraries were prepared by immunoSEQ multiplex PCR; TCRdb keeps only in-frame clonotypes and omits some of them. Here the sample spans 360,000 or so clones, around nine tenths being singletons. A COVID-19 case had been met by exposed participants during the 2 weeks before study entry. From germline, CDR1 is MDHEN and CDR2 SYDVKM. Unmatched junction bases numbered 3, after V lost 5 bases and J lost 3 bases. The CDR3 length is 13 residues. The sample belongs to a study of blood T cell repertoires in COVID-19. Study-wide background: Nucleic acid was either cDNA or gDNA, and it came from T cells, B-cell-depleted T cells, or PBMCs.

The V and J genes are TRBV28 and TRBJ1-2; TRBD1 aligns across 7 bases. The TCR comes from a woman younger than 45 who had been exposed to COVID-19. Sequencing was carried out using PBMCs or T cells enriched from blood (not recorded which). The CDR3, as DNA: TGTGCCAGCAGTCGCGACAGGGACTATGGCTACACCTTC. Protein: CASSRDRDYGYTF.